The next 24 T cell receptor beta chains were all read from a single sample in a study of T cell responses to AZD1222 COVID-19 vaccine. Libraries were prepared by immunoSEQ multiplex PCR; TCRdb keeps only in-frame clonotypes and omits some of them. This sample has approximately 190,000 clones, with roughly 93% found just once. The source was peripheral blood, collected on day 0 of AZD1222 vaccination. The receptors stem from an adult in good health.

This clone was observed once. This chain connects TRBV6-6 to TRBJ2-1, with a possible D match to TRBD2 (6 bases). Trimming pared 0 bases from V and 5 bases from J, leaving 14 bases between. The CDR3 is 16 residues long. In germline, CDR1 is MNHNY, CDR2 SVGAGI (reference sequence). The CDR3 sequence: CASSYSPWRGDNEQFF. The CDR3 nucleotides are TGTGCCAGCAGTTACTCCCCCTGGCGGGGAGACAATGAGCAGTTCTTC.

The chain employs TRBV2 and TRBJ2-2; a weak D match, TRBD1 (6 bases). CDR1 and CDR2 from the germline V gene are SNHLY and FYNNEI. The ends were cut back, 1 base at V and 6 bases at J, with 9 bases in the middle. The CDR3 sequence is 14 residues long. CDR3 residues: CASSEGAGAGELFF. The DNA of the CDR3 is TGTGCCAGCAGTGAAGGAGCAGGGGCCGGGGAGCTGTTTTTT.

The chain is built from TRBV6-5 and TRBJ1-5; the D gene is possibly TRBD1 (6 bases). Trimming took 2 bases from V and 1 from J, leaving 9 bases between them. In germline, CDR1 is MNHEY, CDR2 SVGAGI. The CDR3 spans 15 residues. CDR3 sequence: CASSYPGGSNQPQHF. CDR3 DNA: TGTGCCAGCAGTTACCCCGGGGGCAGCAATCAGCCCCAGCATTTT.

The J gene is TRBJ2-1, the V gene TRBV27, with 7 nucleotides matching TRBD2. The ends lost 2 bases at V and 6 bases at J; junction bases unmatched: 4. This CDR3 has 14 residues. Germline values: CDR1 MNHEY, CDR2 SMNVEV (reference sequence). The DNA of the CDR3 is TGTGCCAGCAGTTTAGCGGGAGTAGGCAATGAGCAGTTCTTC. Its protein is CASSLAGVGNEQFF.

The chain carries TRBV7-8 and TRBJ1-1, with 8 positions matching TRBD1. This CDR3 is built from 14 residues. The J segment lost 0 bases and the V segment lost 5 bases, leaving 2 bases of the junction unmatched. CDR1 SGHVS and CDR2 FQNEAQ come from the germline V gene. The CDR3 DNA reads TGTGCCAGCAGCGTGGACAGGGTGAACACTGAAGCTTTCTTT. It encodes CASSVDRVNTEAFF.

This chain uses TRBV2 with TRBJ2-7; 9 bases match TRBD1. CDR1 is SNHLY and CDR2 is FYNNEI in the germline V gene. Germline trimming cut 4 bases from V and 0 bases from J; bases unmatched to any gene: 1. CDR3 length: 14 amino acids. The CDR3 here is CASSVTGGSYEQYF. The CDR3 nucleotides read TGTGCCAGCAGTGTGACAGGGGGCTCCTACGAGCAGTACTTC.

V and J are TRBV25-1 and TRBJ1-1; TRBD1 aligns across 7 bases. Germline V gene data show CDR1 as MGHDK and CDR2 as SYGVNS. With V trimmed by 10 bases and J by 0 bases, 5 bases remained unmatched. The CDR3 totals 13 residues. The CDR3 reads CATSQGLNTEAFF. The CDR3 nucleotides are TGTGCCACCTCACAGGGGTTGAACACTGAAGCTTTCTTT. Full variable domain (missing parts from reference TRBV25-1 and TRBJ1-1): EADIYQTPRYLVIGTGKKITLECSQTMGHDKMYWYQQDPGMELHLIHYSYGVNSTEKGDLSSESTVSRIRTEHFPLTLESARPSHTSQYLCATSQGLNTEAFFGQGTRLTVV.

This chain connects TRBV28 to TRBJ2-7, with 7 bases that match TRBD1. After removal of 6 bases from V and 2 bases from J, the junction contained 4 bases not matched to a gene. Germline values: CDR1 MDHEN, CDR2 SYDVKM. The CDR3 extends over 13 amino acids. CDR3 bases: TGTGCCAGCAGACGACAGGGAGCCTACGAGCAGTACTTC. Translated: CASRRQGAYEQYF.

The CDR3 nucleotides read TGCGCCAGCAGCCCCAGGCGGGGGGCTGGCTATGGCTACACCTTC. This codes for CASSPRRGAGYGYTF. This chain joins TRBV4-1 and TRBJ1-2; possible D gene TRBD1, 6 bases. The CDR3 runs 15 residues. Looked up from germline, CDR1 is MGHRA and CDR2 is YSYEKL. Deletions cut 4 bases from V and 4 bases from J, with 16 bases between.

The chain joins TRBV7-9 to TRBJ1-5, with TRBD1 matching over 7 bases. CDR3 length: 15 amino acids. V lost 6 bases to trimming and J lost 5 bases; unmatched junction nucleotides: 10. The germline CDR1 and CDR2 sequences are SEHNR and FQNEAQ (reference sequence). This CDR3 is CASSPAGTAYQPQHF. The CDR3 DNA is TGTGCCAGCAGTCCAGCGGGGACAGCTTATCAGCCCCAGCATTTT.

V and J are TRBV6-5 and TRBJ2-6; D not resolved. The V end was cut by 4 bases, the J end by 0 bases, with 7 bases between. Germline V CDR1 and CDR2: MNHEY, SVGAGI. This CDR3 is 15 amino acids long. The CDR3 bases are TGTGCCAGCAGTTTAGTAGGCTCTGGGGCCAACGTCCTGACTTTC. Translated, it gives CASSLVGSGANVLTF.

The V call is TRBV14, the J call TRBJ1-2, with D unclear. The germline V and J ends were trimmed by 1 base and 7 bases, with 10 bases remaining between them. Germline V gene data show CDR1 as SGHDN and CDR2 as FVKESK. The CDR3 sequence is 13 residues long. CDR3 coding DNA: TGTGCCAGCAGCCAAGTTGAGACGGGTGGCTACACCTTC. Translating gives CASSQVETGGYTF. Based on the CDR3 plus reference TRBV14 and TRBJ1-2, the full variable domain is EAGVTQFPSHSVIEKGQTVTLRCDPISGHDNLYWYRRVMGKEIKFLLHFVKESKQDESGMPNNRFLAERTGGTYSTLKVQPAELEDSGVYFCASSQVETGGYTFGSGTRLTVV.

This clone came up once. This chain links TRBV23-1 with TRBJ1-2; 8 positions agree with TRBD1. TRBV23-1 is reported as an ORF; its role is uncertain. Trimming took 11 bases from V and 7 from J; bases not matched to a gene: 21. The CDR3 is made up of 16 amino acids. For the CDR3, the DNA is TGCGCCGCCCGGGAGGGGACAGGACTCCAATGTCGTGGCTACACCTTC. It translates to CAAREGTGLQCRGYTF.

The rearrangement links TRBV9 to TRBJ2-5; tentatively, D is TRBD1 (6 bases). In germline, CDR1 is SGDLS, CDR2 YYNGEE. The V gene lost 0 bases and the J gene lost 5 bases, with 14 bases spanning the gap. This CDR3 is built from 15 residues. The chain's CDR3 is CASSVADRQGETQYF. The CDR3 nucleotides are TGTGCCAGCAGCGTAGCCGACAGGCAGGGCGAGACCCAGTACTTC.

V and J are TRBV2 and TRBJ1-1; 7 nucleotides match TRBD1. The CDR3 consists of 12 residues. Trimming took 6 bases from V and 4 from J; bases not matched to a gene: 2. CDR1 SNHLY and CDR2 FYNNEI come from the germline V gene. The chain's CDR3 is CASRQGSTEAFF. CDR3 sequence (DNA): TGTGCCAGCAGACAGGGGAGCACTGAAGCTTTCTTT.

This clone has just one count. This chain uses TRBV5-4 with TRBJ2-7, with D perhaps given as TRBD1 or TRBD2 (7 bases each). The CDR3 spans 15 residues. The germline V gene encodes CDR1 SGHNT and CDR2 YYREEE (reference sequence). With 2 bases removed from V and 5 bases from J, the gap between germline ends came to 17 bases. As DNA, the CDR3 is TGTGCCAGCAGCTTCAGGGGGGGCGGTTCGGACGAGCAGTACTTC. Translation: CASSFRGGGSDEQYF.

This chain links TRBV11-3 with TRBJ2-1; weak D call: TRBD1 (6 bases). The germline V gene encodes CDR1 SGHNT and CDR2 YENEEA. The CDR3 runs to 14 residues. V was clipped by 3 bases and J by 8 bases, with 14 bases between them. CDR3: CASSLGRGVYEQFF. CDR3 nucleotides: TGTGCCAGCAGCTTGGGCAGGGGTGTCTATGAGCAGTTCTTC. The full variable domain, rest sourced from reference TRBV11-3 and TRBJ2-1, is EAGVVQSPRYKIIEKKQPVAFWCNPISGHNTLYWYLQNLGQGPELLIRYENEEAVDDSQLPKDRFSAERLKGVDSTLKIQPAELGDSAVYLCASSLGRGVYEQFFGPGTRLTVL.

This rearrangement joins TRBV6-4 to TRBJ2-3, with 10 bases lining up with TRBD2. Losses at the gene ends were 0 bases for V and 2 bases for J; bases not matched to a gene: 2. The CDR3 has 16 amino acids. Germline V gene lookup returns CDR1 MRHNA and CDR2 SNTAGT. CDR3 region: CASSDSSGGATDTQYF. The CDR3, as DNA: TGTGCCAGCAGTGACTCGAGCGGGGGGGCCACAGATACGCAGTATTTT.

The chain couples TRBV25-1 to TRBJ2-1, with 8 bases fitting TRBD1. Germline lookup yields CDR1 MGHDK and CDR2 SYGVNS. The CDR3 contains 18 residues. V dropped 4 bases and J dropped 4; count of bases not matched to a gene: 15. This CDR3 is CASSGGLGQGVSYNEQFF. The CDR3 bases are TGTGCCAGCAGTGGGGGGCTCGGACAGGGAGTATCGTACAATGAGCAGTTCTTC.

The chain employs TRBV10-3 and TRBJ1-1; a possible D gene is TRBD1 (6 bases). The V end lost 11 bases, the J end lost 7 bases, and 14 bases lay between the germline ends. Germline V gene sequence: CDR1 ENHRY, CDR2 SYGVKD. The CDR3 runs 11 residues. CDR3 sequence (DNA): TGTGCCGGGGGGGGCTCTGGTGAAGCTTTCTTT. It specifies CAGGGSGEAFF.

The chain has TRBV7-2 and TRBJ2-7; 8 bases line up with TRBD1. The CDR3 has 16 amino acids. Germline V gene lookup returns CDR1 SGHTA and CDR2 FQGNSA. The V and J ends lost 1 base and 1 base, in that order; junction bases with no gene match: 6. Here the CDR3 reads CASSLVWDRLSYEQYF. The CDR3 coding sequence is TGTGCCAGCAGCTTAGTATGGGACAGGTTGTCCTACGAGCAGTACTTC.

V gene TRBV2 combines with J gene TRBJ1-4, with D possibly being TRBD1 (5 bases). CDR3 size: 13 residues. The germline V gene has CDR1 SNHLY and CDR2 FYNNEI. The ends were cut back, 11 bases at V and 8 bases at J, with 18 bases in the middle. The CDR3 DNA reads as TGTGCCTCCCGAGCTGGGGCTTGGGAAAAACTGTTTTTT. This translates into CASRAGAWEKLFF.

The chain has TRBV7-9 and TRBJ2-2; tentative D call: TRBD2 (6 bases). This CDR3 is built from 13 residues. The V gene lost 11 bases and the J gene lost 1 base, with 11 bases spanning the gap. Germline CDR1 is SEHNR and CDR2 is FQNEAQ (reference sequence). CDR3 amino acids: CAGEAQNTGELFF. In nucleotides, the CDR3 is TGTGCCGGGGAGGCTCAGAACACCGGGGAGCTGTTTTTT. Together with reference TRBV7-9 and TRBJ2-2, the CDR3 gives the full variable domain: DTGVSQNPRHKITKRGQNVTFRCDPISEHNRLYWYRQTLGQGPEFLTYFQNEAQLEKSRLLSDRFSAERPKGSFSTLEIQRTEQGDSAMYLCAGEAQNTGELFFGEGSRLTVL.

The V gene is TRBV5-1, the J gene TRBJ2-5; D gene uncertain. With 1 base removed from V and 1 base from J, the gap between germline ends came to 11 bases. CDR1 is SGHRS and CDR2 is YFSETQ in the germline V gene. The CDR3 loop spans 15 amino acids. The CDR3 here is CASSLTSSPQETQYF. In DNA, the CDR3 is TGCGCCAGCAGCTTGACGTCCAGTCCCCAAGAGACCCAGTACTTC.